These 6 T cell receptor beta chains came from one sample sequenced in a study of cytomegalovirus exposure and HLA in healthy donors. The PCR contained 60 Vbeta and 13 Jbeta primers. TCRdb keeps only in-frame clones here, not all; method: immunoSEQ multiplex PCR. The table lists about 76,000 clones, 73% of them singletons. The sample was PBMCs. The receptors derive from a woman between 40 and 50 years old in good health and CMV-seropositive.

This clone was recorded only once. The chain joins TRBV7-2 to TRBJ2-4; 8 nucleotides match TRBD2. Per the germline V gene, CDR1 is SGHTA and CDR2 is FQGNSA. CDR3 length: 15 residues. V was pared by 6 bases and J by 2 bases, with 6 bases of the junction left unmatched. For the CDR3, the DNA is TGTGCCAGCAGATCTAGCGGGTGGACCAAAAACATTCAGTACTTC. Translated: CASRSSGWTKNIQYF.

The sample holds a few counts of this clone. V gene TRBV12-5 combines with J gene TRBJ2-1; 7 nucleotides align to TRBD1. J lost 5 bases, V lost 5 bases, and 15 bases had no gene match. The length of the CDR3 is 17 residues. Germline V gives CDR1 LGHNT, CDR2 FRNRAP. CDR3 sequence (DNA): TGTGCTAGTGGTACCACCCTGACAGGGATTGCGAACAATGAGCAGTTCTTC. Residues: CASGTTLTGIANNEQFF.

This clone has just a few counts. A far larger clone is just one base off, so this is likely a read error. The same CDR3 can be traced to other DNA sequences in this sample. The chain combines TRBV29-1 with TRBJ1-5; D is perhaps TRBD1 (6 bases). The CDR3 totals 13 residues. Germline V gene sequence: CDR1 SQVTM, CDR2 ANQGSEA. V lost 8 bases, J lost 3 bases, and 14 bases lay in between. Written as DNA, the CDR3 is TGCAGCATTAGGGACAACCACAATCAGCCCCAGCATTTT. It encodes CSIRDNHNQPQHF.

The chain carries TRBV6-1 and TRBJ2-6; the D is unclear. Trimming pared 3 bases from V and 3 bases from J, leaving 3 bases between. Germline V lookup: CDR1 MNHNS, CDR2 SASEGT. This CDR3 comprises 13 residues. As DNA, the CDR3 is TGTGCCAGCAGTGACAGTGGGGCCAACGTCCTGACTTTC. It encodes CASSDSGANVLTF.

This clone has only one observation. The rearrangement joins TRBV9 to TRBJ1-2; tentatively, D is TRBD1 (6 bases). This CDR3 has 15 amino acids. Germline V gene data show CDR1 as SGDLS and CDR2 as YYNGEE. V lost 3 bases and J lost 7, with 19 bases in between. The CDR3 protein is CASSGDVGGAGGYTF. In DNA form, the CDR3 reads TGTGCCAGCAGCGGGGATGTTGGGGGCGCAGGTGGCTACACCTTC. Based on the CDR3 plus reference TRBV9 and TRBJ1-2, the full variable domain is DSGVTQTPKHLITATGQRVTLRCSPRSGDLSVYWYQQSLDQGLQFLIQYYNGEERAKGNILERFSAQQFPDLHSELNLSSLELGDSALYFCASSGDVGGAGGYTFGSGTRLTVV.

The J gene is TRBJ2-1, the V gene TRBV6-4; D may be TRBD2 (6 bases). The length of the CDR3 is 13 residues. The V and J ends lost 8 bases and 3 bases respectively, with 11 bases between them. Germline V gives CDR1 MRHNA, CDR2 SNTAGT. CDR3 in DNA: TGTGCCAGCGCTCAGGAGGGCTACAATGAGCAGTTCTTC. Its translation: CASAQEGYNEQFF.